This is a list of T cell receptor beta chains from one sample in a study of spatial heterogeneity in lung cancer. TCRdb re-called the 5' RACE reads with MiXCR, one entry per CDR3 protein. The table lists 7,000 or so distinct CDR3 sequences, 15% to 20% of them singletons, with around 20% in the top ten. The sample was PBMCs, taken at surgery. The receptors shown here come from a female donor with early-stage non-small cell lung cancer. The CDR3 runs from the conserved cysteine through the conserved F or W. A D gene is named only where the DNA matches it firmly. A clone size is listed for some rows: how often the clone was seen (once, few, many), or a class if it is expanded.

V gene: TRBV20-1; J gene: TRBJ2-3; D gene: .; clone size: medium-sized; CDR3 DNA: TGCAGTGCTAGAAGAGGTCAACAGGATACGCAGTATTTT; CDR3 protein: CSARRGQQDTQYF
V gene: TRBV9; J gene: TRBJ2-1; D gene: TRBD2; clone size: many; CDR3 DNA: TGTGCCAGCAGCGTGACCGGGACTAGCCTTGGCAATGAGCAGTTCTTC; CDR3 protein: CASSVTGTSLGNEQFF
V gene: TRBV14; J gene: TRBJ2-7; D gene: TRBD2; clone size: medium-sized; CDR3 DNA: TGTGCCAGCAGCCTTGGACTAGCGGGACTTTACGAGCAGTACTTC; CDR3 protein: CASSLGLAGLYEQYF
V gene: TRBV12-3/TRBV12-4; J gene: TRBJ1-1; D gene: .; clone size: few; CDR3 DNA: TGTGCCAGCAGTTTGCCGGGGATCACTGAAGCTTTCTTT; CDR3 protein: CASSLPGITEAFF
V gene: TRBV6-5; J gene: TRBJ1-5; D gene: .; clone size: .; CDR3 DNA: TGTGCCAGCAGAGCGTGGGGGGACAATCAGCCCCAGCATTTT; CDR3 protein: CASRAWGDNQPQHF
V gene: TRBV29-1; J gene: TRBJ1-1; D gene: .; clone size: medium-sized; CDR3 DNA: TGCAGCGCCCAAGGGGCAGGACCAGAAGCTTTCTTT; CDR3 protein: CSAQGAGPEAFF
V gene: TRBV4-1; J gene: TRBJ2-1; D gene: .; clone size: many; CDR3 DNA: TGCGCCAGCAGCCACCCTGGTCAGGGAATCAATGAGCAGTTCTTC; CDR3 protein: CASSHPGQGINEQFF
V gene: TRBV28; J gene: TRBJ2-1; D gene: TRBD2; clone size: many; CDR3 DNA: TGTGCCAGCACCGGGACTAGCGGGGCCTCCTACAATGAGCAGTTCTTC; CDR3 protein: CASTGTSGASYNEQFF
V gene: TRBV21-1; J gene: TRBJ1-4; D gene: .; clone size: once; CDR3 DNA: TGTGCCAGCAGCAACCGGGCAGGGCGAACGAAAAAACTGTTTTTT; CDR3 protein: CASSNRAGRTKKLFF
V gene: TRBV6-1; J gene: TRBJ1-6; D gene: .; clone size: .; CDR3 DNA: TGTGCCAGCACCAGGGAATGGGCACCCCTCCACTTT; CDR3 protein: CASTREWAPLHF
V gene: TRBV7-2; J gene: TRBJ1-1; D gene: .; clone size: medium-sized; CDR3 DNA: TGTGCCAGCAGCTTAGCTGGGGGAAGTTACACTGAAGCTTTCTTT; CDR3 protein: CASSLAGGSYTEAFF
V gene: TRBV10-3; J gene: TRBJ2-5; D gene: .; clone size: medium-sized; CDR3 DNA: TGTGCCATCAGTGAGGGGGTCTTGGAAGAAGAGACCCAGTACTTC; CDR3 protein: CAISEGVLEEETQYF
V gene: TRBV2; J gene: TRBJ2-3; D gene: TRBD1; clone size: .; CDR3 DNA: TGTGCCAGCAGCAGACAGGGAGGCACAGATACGCAGTATTTT; CDR3 protein: CASSRQGGTDTQYF
V gene: TRBV7-2; J gene: TRBJ2-2; D gene: TRBD2; clone size: once; CDR3 DNA: TGTGCCAGCAGCACCCGGACTAGCGGGGAGCTGTTTTTT; CDR3 protein: CASSTRTSGELFF
V gene: TRBV12-3/TRBV12-4; J gene: TRBJ2-6; D gene: .; clone size: .; CDR3 DNA: TGTGCCAGCAGTTATCGGGCTGGGGCCAACGTCCTGACTTTC; CDR3 protein: CASSYRAGANVLTF
V gene: TRBV7-8; J gene: TRBJ1-5; D gene: .; clone size: medium-sized; CDR3 DNA: TGTGCCAGCAGCTTAGGCCGGCTTCTTAATCAGCCCCAGCATTTT; CDR3 protein: CASSLGRLLNQPQHF
V gene: TRBV7-2; J gene: TRBJ2-1; D gene: .; clone size: .; CDR3 DNA: TGTGCCAGCAGCTTAACAGGGCTCTCGTACAATGAGCAGTTCTTC; CDR3 protein: CASSLTGLSYNEQFF
V gene: TRBV6-2/TRBV6-3; J gene: TRBJ1-5; D gene: .; clone size: .; CDR3 DNA: TGTGCCTGCAGCTTTGACGGGGGACAGCCCCAGCATTTT; CDR3 protein: CACSFDGGQPQHF
V gene: TRBV20-1; J gene: TRBJ2-7; D gene: .; clone size: few; CDR3 DNA: TGCAGTGCTACGTACAGGGTAGCCTACGAGCAGTACTTC; CDR3 protein: CSATYRVAYEQYF
V gene: TRBV11-2; J gene: TRBJ1-3; D gene: .; clone size: medium-sized; CDR3 DNA: TGTGCCAGCAGCTTAGTTCGGACGGGAAACACCATATATTTT; CDR3 protein: CASSLVRTGNTIYF
V gene: TRBV28; J gene: TRBJ1-2; D gene: .; clone size: many; CDR3 DNA: TGTGCCATCCGGGGGCATTATGGCTACACCTTC; CDR3 protein: CAIRGHYGYTF
V gene: TRBV15; J gene: TRBJ1-2; D gene: .; clone size: many; CDR3 DNA: TGTGCCACCAGCAGAGATGGTAGGGTTGGTGTTGGCTACACCTTC; CDR3 protein: CATSRDGRVGVGYTF
V gene: TRBV19; J gene: TRBJ1-5; D gene: .; clone size: .; CDR3 DNA: TGTGCCAGTACCCGGGACGATCATCAGCCCCAGCATTTT; CDR3 protein: CASTRDDHQPQHF
V gene: TRBV25-1; J gene: TRBJ1-2; D gene: TRBD1; clone size: many; CDR3 DNA: TGTGCCAGCAGTGTGACAGGGAGTAATGGCTACACCTTC; CDR3 protein: CASSVTGSNGYTF
V gene: TRBV20-1; J gene: TRBJ2-7; D gene: .; clone size: few; CDR3 DNA: TGCAGTGCTAGTAAGGCTAAGACCCCCTACGAGCAGTACTTC; CDR3 protein: CSASKAKTPYEQYF
V gene: TRBV2; J gene: TRBJ2-1; D gene: .; clone size: medium-sized; CDR3 DNA: TGTGCCAGTGGACAGTACAATGAGCAGTTCTTC; CDR3 protein: CASGQYNEQFF
V gene: TRBV11-2; J gene: TRBJ2-3; D gene: TRBD2; clone size: large; CDR3 DNA: TGTGCCAGCAGCTTGAGCGGGAGGGCCTCAGATACGCAGTATTTT; CDR3 protein: CASSLSGRASDTQYF
V gene: TRBV5-1; J gene: TRBJ1-1; D gene: .; clone size: few; CDR3 DNA: TGCGCCAGCAGAGGGGGGACCACTGAAGCTTTCTTT; CDR3 protein: CASRGGTTEAFF
V gene: TRBV4-2; J gene: TRBJ1-4; D gene: .; clone size: .; CDR3 DNA: TGTGCCAGCAGCCCAACCGCCCACACAGACCGTAATGAAAAACTGTTTTTT; CDR3 protein: CASSPTAHTDRNEKLFF
V gene: TRBV11-1; J gene: TRBJ2-2; D gene: .; clone size: medium-sized; CDR3 DNA: TGTGCCAGCAGCTTATACGTGAACACCGGGGAGCTGTTTTTT; CDR3 protein: CASSLYVNTGELFF
V gene: TRBV20-1; J gene: TRBJ1-2; D gene: TRBD1; clone size: medium-sized; CDR3 DNA: TGCAGTGCTAGAGATTGGGACAGGGCTTACGGCTACACCTTC; CDR3 protein: CSARDWDRAYGYTF
V gene: TRBV20-1; J gene: TRBJ2-1; D gene: .; clone size: few; CDR3 DNA: TGCAGTGCCCCCCCCAAGGGATATTCCTTCAACAATGAGCAGTTCTTC; CDR3 protein: CSAPPKGYSFNNEQFF
V gene: TRBV11-2; J gene: TRBJ2-3; D gene: TRBD1; clone size: medium-sized; CDR3 DNA: TGTGCCAGCAGCCTCGAGGGACAGGGGGACACAGATACGCAGTATTTT; CDR3 protein: CASSLEGQGDTDTQYF
V gene: TRBV5-4; J gene: TRBJ2-7; D gene: .; clone size: many; CDR3 DNA: TGTGCCAGCAGCCTCGGACTCCTCTACGAGCAGTACTTC; CDR3 protein: CASSLGLLYEQYF
V gene: TRBV27; J gene: TRBJ2-1; D gene: TRBD2; clone size: medium-sized; CDR3 DNA: TGTGCCACCGAACCGACTAGCGGGACTTACAATGAGCAGTTCTTC; CDR3 protein: CATEPTSGTYNEQFF